Described below is a single TCR beta chain sequence and its context. Its matching antigen is unknown. This record belongs to a study of persistence of HIV-infected CD4 T cells. Sequencing used immunoSEQ version 4 in survey mode. Clones were read by immunoSEQ multiplex PCR, and TCRdb kept only the in-frame ones, dropping some. The repertoire has 25,000 to 35,000 clones, about 80% of them found once; the top ten carry roughly 0.8%. The stimulus was lysate of CMV-infected fibroblasts, around 11 ug/mL. Memory cells lacking CD40L and CD69 with high CD45RO were sorted. Trimming cost V 2 bases and J 4 bases, with 18 bases left between them. CDR3 length: 16 residues. The germline V gene encodes CDR1 SGHKS and CDR2 YYEKEE (reference sequence).

V is TRBV5-5 and J is TRBJ2-5; TRBD1 or TRBD2 may be the D gene (5 bases each). The sequence derives from an adult woman with HIV who was CMV-seropositive. The source material was CD4+ T cells sorted from PBMCs after approximately 20-hour stimulation, sampled from a patient who received antiretroviral therapy. The CDR3 spells CASSLRTGSRGETQYF. CDR3 DNA: TGTGCCAGCAGCTTACGAACGGGGAGTAGGGGAGAGACCCAGTACTTC.